These T cell receptor beta chains were read from a single sample in a study of cytomegalovirus exposure and HLA in healthy donors. The protocol was immunoSEQ multiplex PCR, while the TCRdb copy is restricted to in-frame clones and leaves out a portion. The sample lists 85,000 to 130,000 clones, more than 75% occurring once. Sequenced input: PBMCs. These receptors originate from a woman in her 50s in good health and CMV-seropositive. CDR3s include the opening cysteine and the closing phenylalanine or tryptophan. D genes are given only for firm matches. A row's size may be missing; if present it is once, few, many or a size class.

CDR3 protein | CDR3 DNA | D gene | J gene | clone size | V gene
CASSPLEDRSYYGYTF | TGTGCCAGCAGCCCGTTGGAGGACAGGTCCTACTATGGCTACACCTTC | TRBD1 | TRBJ1-2 | . | TRBV7-6
CASRAGTGGFYEQYF | TGTGCCAGCAGGGCGGGGACGGGAGGCTTTTACGAGCAGTACTTC | TRBD2 | TRBJ2-7 | . | TRBV11-1
CASSISDREIPDTQYF | TGTGCCAGCAGCATTTCGGACAGGGAAATTCCAGATACGCAGTATTTT | TRBD1 | TRBJ2-3 | . | TRBV5-5
CASSRDRTYEQYF | TGTGCCAGTAGCCGGGACAGAACCTACGAGCAGTACTTC | TRBD1 | TRBJ2-7 | . | TRBV27
CASSPPTGASTEAFF | TGTGCCAGCAGCCCTCCGACAGGGGCCAGCACTGAAGCTTTCTTT | TRBD1 | TRBJ1-1 | . | TRBV7-8
CASSPGWVTNEKLFF | TGTGCCAGCAGCCCGGGATGGGTAACTAATGAAAAACTGTTTTTT | . | TRBJ1-4 | . | TRBV5-8
CATSTESNQPQHF | TGTGCCACCTCGACAGAGAGCAATCAGCCCCAGCATTTT | . | TRBJ1-5 | few | TRBV6-1
CASSLEGQGNSPLHF | TGTGCCAGCAGCTTAGAGGGACAGGGGAATTCACCCCTCCACTTT | TRBD1 | TRBJ1-6 | . | TRBV11-2
CASSIDLAKEQYF | TGTGCCAGTAGTATAGATCTCGCGAAGGAGCAGTACTTC | . | TRBJ2-7 | . | TRBV19
CATSRELVGTDTQYF | TGTGCCACCAGCAGAGAACTAGTCGGTACAGATACGCAGTATTTT | . | TRBJ2-3 | . | TRBV15
CTSSYGGSYNEQFF | TGTACCAGCAGTTACGGAGGTTCTTACAATGAGCAGTTCTTC | . | TRBJ2-1 | . | TRBV6-5